This T cell receptor beta chain was recovered during a study of blood T cells in healthy people across ages. The V segment lost 3 bases and the J segment 2 bases; nucleotides outside the gene matches: 5. Germline CDR1 MNHEY, CDR2 SVGEGT. The CDR3 is 16 amino acids. Through a sample-barcoded 5' primer and a J-beta primer mix, a second PCR was run for roughly 6 to 11 cycles. TCRdb ran MiXCR on the 5' RACE reads and lists one entry per CDR3 protein. The table includes around 970,000 distinct CDR3 sequences, roughly 51% detected once. This clonotype was obtained from a woman in her sixties in good health. The sample consisted of blood. The V call is TRBV6-2 or TRBV6-3, the J call TRBJ2-3; 10 bases fit TRBD2. The DNA for the CDR3 is TGTGCCAGCAGTTATCTAGCGGGAGAGACCACAGATACGCAGTATTTT. Its protein is CASSYLAGETTDTQYF.